This T cell receptor (beta chain) originates from a study of regulatory T cells in long-lasting Graves disease. The time point is: newly diagnosed GD, antithyroid drugs for less than 3 months. Construction of the TCR library relied on RNA isolated from PBMCs. With 6 bases removed from V and 3 bases from J, the gap between germline ends came to 18 bases. Germline assignment: CDR1 SGHDT and CDR2 YYEEEE. There are 16 residues in the CDR3. Only one count was recorded for this clonotype. Through Arm-PCR of CDR3 regions and iRepertoire HTBI primers, TCR beta libraries were built. TCRdb fed the multiplex PCR reads into MiXCR, producing one record per CDR3 protein. The repertoire consists of 350,000 to 400,000 distinct CDR3 sequences, with roughly a sixth occurring once and the leading ten covering 20% to 25%.

This sequence originates from a female donor with Graves disease. Sequenced here: peripheral blood mononuclear cells (PBMCs), sampled at new diagnosis, from a patient treated with antithyroid drugs. The chain joins TRBV5-6 to TRBJ2-2, with D maybe TRBD2 (6 bases). The CDR3 protein is CASNSVGGGDTGELFF. The CDR3 bases are TGTGCCAGCAACTCCGTTGGGGGAGGCGACACCGGGGAGCTGTTTTTT.